This T cell receptor (beta chain) emerged from a study of CD8 T cells in Susac syndrome (dated by TCRdb to between 2017 and 2020). Study-level background: Repertoire sequencing was used to test whether CD8+ T cell activation and differentiation in Susac syndrome was antigen driven. The study compared CD8+ T cell repertoire clonality among 12 healthy donors, roughly 14 Susac syndrome patients and about 16 multiple sclerosis patients. Summary of the overall study and its limitations: The number of individuals in the TCR sequencing and HLA analysis was acknowledged as relatively small.

RNA was extracted with the RNeasy kit and 0.5 to 1 ug was reverse transcribed using random hexamers. The immunoSEQ multiplex PCR assay, which covers 54 Vbeta and 13 Jbeta segments, was used to amplify TCR beta CDR3 regions. Bias from PCR amplification was corrected by using a synthetic template baseline for primer optimization and for computational correction. The authors' analysis ran thus. Only productive sequences were kept, with reads annotated to V, D and J genes according to IMGT and analyzed in immunoSEQ Analyzer. Clonality was calculated as one minus the Shannon entropy normalized by log2 of the number of productive unique sequences. For each patient and control, public and private clones were evaluated among the 100 most prevalent clones. Clones were defined as Susac-specific if absent from the healthy and MS cohorts, from 1052 published viral clones and from other ImmuneACCESS disease sequences. Through fastp at Q25 and MiXCR, TCRdb rebuilt clones from the public reads, retaining in-frame beta chains. Rows are combined by CDR3 protein, so each entry shows the most common genes and DNA. These V and J calls derive from TCRdb rather than the authors' analysis. This sample has a few hundred thousand distinct CDR3 sequences in its table, and roughly 85% of those were observed once. Around 0.12% of the sample comes from the top ten.

The germline ends are 14 bases apart after V is trimmed by 7 bases and J by 5 bases. The CDR3 spans 13 residues, from the cysteine through the phenylalanine. Only the CDR3 DNA is retained, 39 bases long and in frame from the first base. High-throughput TCR beta sequencing profiled peripheral blood CD8+ and CD4+ T cells from healthy donors, Susac syndrome patients and multiple sclerosis patients. Treatment-naive patients with stable or active relapsing-remitting disease fulfilling revised McDonald criteria were used as multiple sclerosis controls. Bulk CD8+ and CD4+ T cells were purified by magnetic negative isolation, whereas CD8+ TEMRA cells were enriched by FACS. Blood was collected in EDTA tubes and processed within 24 hours, with PBMCs isolated through density gradient centrifugation. PBMCs intended for TCR sequencing were cryopreserved in liquid nitrogen and thawed later in a water bath at 37 degrees C. The sorted or isolated CD4+, CD8+ and CD8+ TEMRA cells had a purity of 90% or higher.

Regarding this clonotype: Its antigen target is currently unknown. Base qualities were left out, and no much larger clone turns up one base away.

The sequence was obtained from a human donor with multiple sclerosis. The specimen sequenced was CD8+ T cells from PBMCs. This receptor chain uses TRBV12-3 or TRBV12-4 and TRBJ1-1, and perhaps TRBD1 as D gene, on 5 matching bases. The CDR3 in this case is CASTYGGGTEAFF. In nucleotides, the sequence is TGTGCCAGCACCTATGGGGGGGGAACTGAAGCTTTCTTT.